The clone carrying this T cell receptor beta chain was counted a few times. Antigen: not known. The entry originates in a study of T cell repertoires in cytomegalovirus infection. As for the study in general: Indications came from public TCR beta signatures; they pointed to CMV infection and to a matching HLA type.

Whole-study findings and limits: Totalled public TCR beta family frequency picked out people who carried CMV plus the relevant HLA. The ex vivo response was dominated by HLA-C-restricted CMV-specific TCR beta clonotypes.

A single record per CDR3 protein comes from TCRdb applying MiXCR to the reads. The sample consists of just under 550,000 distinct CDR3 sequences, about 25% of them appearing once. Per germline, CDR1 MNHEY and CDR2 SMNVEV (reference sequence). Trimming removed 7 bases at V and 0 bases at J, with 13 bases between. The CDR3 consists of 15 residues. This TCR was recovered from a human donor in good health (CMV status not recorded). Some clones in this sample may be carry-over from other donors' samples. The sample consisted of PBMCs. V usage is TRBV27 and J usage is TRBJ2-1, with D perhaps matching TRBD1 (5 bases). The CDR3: CASTQGHSSYNEQFF. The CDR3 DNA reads TGTGCCAGCACCCAAGGACACAGCTCCTACAATGAGCAGTTCTTC.